This TCR beta chain was recorded in a study of blood T cell repertoires in COVID-19 (TCRdb year 2020). Some background on the complete study: Samples from collaborators originated in the United States, Italy and Spain and spanned both the acute and convalescent phases of COVID-19. The prospective study material was composed of cDNA or gDNA derived from T cells, B-cell-depleted T cells, or PBMCs. Subjects who had been exposed to COVID-19, were actively infected with it, or had recovered from it provided the deeply sampled blood TCRbeta repertoires that made up the dataset. A freely available public database, intended as a resource for researchers studying the immune response to SARS-CoV-2, is where the repertoires were released. Samples were obtained from the ongoing ImmuneRACE study (first 160 participants) and from over 1,000 subjects provided by 6 global collaborators. A de-identified subject ID, COVID-19 status, age in years and sex were almost always included in the sample metadata. Where available, HLA class I and class II types were obtained from metadata supplied by the sample provider rather than from assay-based typing.

Concerning this clone: What this receptor recognizes is not known. Per-base qualities were not stored, and no clone one base away is much larger.

Findings and caveats that apply to the study as a whole: Clinical and demographic metadata were provided uncurated, with the amount varying by source and participant.

The trim is 3 bases for V and 2 bases for J, with a gap of 11 bases between the germline ends. From its cysteine to its phenylalanine, the CDR3 spans 14 amino acids. Of the read, only the CDR3 DNA is kept; its 42 bases are in frame from base 1. The germline V gene supplies CDR1 SGDLS and CDR2 YYNGEE. TCRbeta CDR3 regions were amplified from genomic DNA by means of the immunoSEQ Assay, a bias-controlled multiplex PCR. The original methods were these. Nucleated cell counts per sample were estimated from amplification of reference gene primers within the assay. To quantify the absolute abundance of each unique TCRbeta CDR3 rearrangement, sequence reads were collapsed and filtered. Productive Simpson clonality was computed per sample as the square root of Simpson's diversity index over productive rearrangements. Entries here come from immuneACCESS through TCRdb and include only in-frame sequences with V and J called. Some clones fail to appear in such tables; in the studies checked, an unresolved V gene covers under half of the shortfall, and the cause of the remainder is unknown. For V, J and clone size, that table is used; D and trimming come from the DNA. Counted in this sample were about 150,000 clones; roughly 84% of them appeared once. The top ten constitute around 2.1% of the sample.

Collaborating institutions collected whole blood in K2EDTA tubes following their own protocols. Collaborator samples were shipped for TCRbeta analysis as frozen whole blood, isolated PBMCs, or DNA extracted from either sample type. Sequencing used peripheral blood. This clonotype was obtained from a man in his 70s with acute or convalescent COVID-19. Rearrangement joined TRBV9 to TRBJ1-1; a weak D assignment points to TRBD1 (5 bases agree). CDR3 protein: CASSARQSNTEAFF. The DNA sequence follows: TGTGCCAGCAGCGCCCGACAGTCAAACACTGAAGCTTTCTTT.